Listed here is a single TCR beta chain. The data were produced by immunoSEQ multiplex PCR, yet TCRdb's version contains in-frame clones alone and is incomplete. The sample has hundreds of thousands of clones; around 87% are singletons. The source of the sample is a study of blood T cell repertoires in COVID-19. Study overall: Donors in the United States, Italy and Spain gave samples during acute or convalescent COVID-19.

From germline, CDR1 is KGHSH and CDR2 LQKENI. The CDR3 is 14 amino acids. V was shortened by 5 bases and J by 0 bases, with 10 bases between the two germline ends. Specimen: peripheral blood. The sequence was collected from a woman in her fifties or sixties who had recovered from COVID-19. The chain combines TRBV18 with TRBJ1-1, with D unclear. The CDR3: CASSISGLNTEAFF. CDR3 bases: TGTGCCAGCTCAATATCGGGGTTGAACACTGAAGCTTTCTTT.